These 20 T cell receptor beta chains were sequenced from one sample in a study of blood T cell repertoires in COVID-19. Here immunoSEQ multiplex PCR was the method, and the copy in TCRdb shows in-frame clones only, minus some. The sample holds 400,000 or so clones, over 75% seen once. Sequenced material: PBMCs or T cells enriched from blood (not recorded which). These receptor sequences come from a man aged 25 to 45 who had recovered from COVID-19.

This chain links TRBV18 with TRBJ2-2, with TRBD1 identical over 7 bases. V was clipped by 5 bases and J by 4 bases; unmatched bases: 10. The CDR3 runs to 16 residues. Germline V gene data show CDR1 as KGHSH and CDR2 as LQKENI. The CDR3 protein is CASSSRLAGGTGELFF. The CDR3 DNA sequence: TGTGCCAGCTCATCTCGCTTGGCAGGGGGCACCGGGGAGCTGTTTTTT.

The chain recombines TRBV5-4 with TRBJ2-7, with TRBD2 identical over 13 bases. V lost 4 bases to trimming and J lost 4 bases; unmatched junction nucleotides: 14. The CDR3 runs to 18 residues. Looked up from germline, CDR1 is SGHNT and CDR2 is YYREEE (reference sequence). The CDR3 reads CASSKRGSRLAGGYEQYF. The CDR3 nucleotides read TGTGCCAGCAGCAAGAGGGGTAGCCGACTAGCGGGAGGATACGAGCAGTACTTC.

The V and J genes are TRBV28 and TRBJ2-3; weak D call: TRBD1 (6 bases). Trimming shortened V by 7 bases and J by 4 bases, and 21 bases separated the two germline ends. The CDR3 runs 16 residues. Looked up from germline, CDR1 is MDHEN and CDR2 is SYDVKM. Here the CDR3 DNA reads TGTGCCAGCAAACTAAGCAGGGGAAAAATATCAGATACGCAGTATTTT. It codes for CASKLSRGKISDTQYF.

The chain uses TRBV4-1 and TRBJ1-1; D remains ambiguous. The germline gives CDR1 MGHRA, CDR2 YSYEKL. The V and J ends lost 0 bases and 4 bases respectively, with 9 bases between them. This CDR3 comprises 14 residues. In nucleotides, the CDR3 is TGCGCCAGCAGCCAAGATGCGGTTAGCACTGAAGCTTTCTTT. Its protein product is CASSQDAVSTEAFF.

The genes are TRBV10-1 and TRBJ2-3; TRBD2 is a possible D gene (6 bases). The germline V and J ends were trimmed by 6 bases and 2 bases, with 12 bases remaining between them. The CDR3 contains 14 residues. Germline-derived CDR1 and CDR2 are WNHNN and SYGVQD (reference sequence). The CDR3 DNA reads as TGCGCCAGCAGCCGGCGGGGTAACACAGATACGCAGTATTTT. Protein product: CASSRRGNTDTQYF.

The genes are TRBV19 and TRBJ1-1; D is uncertain. Germline CDR1 and CDR2: LNHDA and SQIVND (reference sequence). This CDR3 spans 13 amino acids. The germline V and J ends were trimmed by 8 bases and 1 base, with 11 bases remaining between them. The CDR3 DNA sequence: TGTGCCAGTTCTCGGGGAACGAACACTGAAGCTTTCTTT. The encoded protein is CASSRGTNTEAFF.

This clone has only one observation. CDR3 region: CASSPRGSGLVEQYF. Here the CDR3 DNA reads TGTGCCAGCAGTCCCCGTGGTAGCGGGCTCGTCGAGCAGTACTTC. J is TRBJ2-7 and V is TRBV6-5, with 7 bases aligning to TRBD2. V trimming: 5 bases; J trimming: 6 bases; junction bases outside the gene matches: 13. The CDR3 covers 15 residues. Germline V gene sequence: CDR1 MNHEY, CDR2 SVGAGI.

The V gene is TRBV19, the J gene TRBJ1-6; a weak D match, TRBD1 (5 bases). V was clipped by 9 bases and J by 5 bases, with 14 bases between them. This CDR3 region has 14 residues. Germline-derived CDR1 and CDR2 are LNHDA and SQIVND (reference sequence). The CDR3 coding sequence is TGTGCCAGCCGGAATGGGGGGAATAATTCACCCCTCCACTTT. It codes for CASRNGGNNSPLHF. Full variable domain (missing parts from reference TRBV19 and TRBJ1-6): DGGITQSPKYLFRKEGQNVTLSCEQNLNHDAMYWYRQDPGQGLRLIYYSQIVNDFQKGDIAEGYSVSREKKESFPLTVTSAQKNPTAFYLCASRNGGNNSPLHFGNGTRLTVT.

This rearrangement joins TRBV2 to TRBJ2-7; D gene unclear. There are 10 residues in the CDR3. Germline assignment: CDR1 SNHLY and CDR2 FYNNEI. V lost 8 bases, J lost 6 bases, and 8 bases lay in between. CDR3 in amino acids: CASAWSEQYF. The CDR3 DNA is TGTGCCAGCGCGTGGAGCGAGCAGTACTTC.

V is TRBV12-3 or TRBV12-4 and J is TRBJ2-1, with TRBD2 matching 8 bases. The junction had 4 bases not matched to a gene; V was cut back by 6 bases and J by 6 bases. The CDR3 spans 13 residues. CDR3 in amino acids: CASRSSGSNEQFF. CDR3 nucleotides: TGTGCCAGCAGATCTAGCGGGTCCAATGAGCAGTTCTTC.

Only a few counts were recorded for this clone. The chain recombines TRBV4-1 with TRBJ2-7, with a possible D match to TRBD2 (5 bases). V was pared by 0 bases and J by 1 base, with 13 bases between. This CDR3 comprises 16 residues. The germline gives CDR1 MGHRA, CDR2 YSYEKL. This CDR3 reads CASSQESGGLSYEQYF. The CDR3 DNA reads as TGCGCCAGCAGCCAAGAGTCCGGCGGGCTTTCCTACGAGCAGTACTTC.

J is TRBJ2-3 and V is TRBV29-1; 7 bases match TRBD1. CDR3 length: 16 residues. Germline V gene data show CDR1 as SQVTM and CDR2 as ANQGSEA. J lost 3 bases, V lost 1 base, and 10 bases had no gene match. In nucleotides, the CDR3 is TGCAGCGTTGAAGGACTACGGACAGGACAAACAGATACGCAGTATTTT. Translated, it gives CSVEGLRTGQTDTQYF.

The chain uses TRBV18 and TRBJ2-2, with D possibly being TRBD1 (5 bases). Germline CDR1 and CDR2: KGHSH and LQKENI. Trimming took 3 bases from V and 4 from J, leaving 9 bases between them. The CDR3 is 14 amino acids. DNA of the CDR3: TGTGCCAGCTCACCGGCCAGGGCCACCGGGGAGCTGTTTTTT. This encodes CASSPARATGELFF.

Turning to this clone: One end of the junction varies from germline; a read error may be responsible. The V and J genes are TRBV28 and TRBJ2-5; 7 nucleotides match TRBD2. From germline, CDR1 is MDHEN and CDR2 SYDVKM. This CDR3 is built from 17 residues. In DNA form, the CDR3 reads TGTGCCAACAGTTTACTACCTGGGGGAGGGCGGCAAGAGACCCAGTACTTC. Translating it yields CANSLLPGGGRQETQYF.

The chain combines TRBV27 with TRBJ1-2; D remains unclear. The CDR3 length is 14 residues. Trimming stripped 0 bases from V and 8 bases from J, with 13 bases between. CDR1 MNHEY and CDR2 SMNVEV come from the germline V gene (reference sequence). The CDR3 loop reads CASSLSGKTGGYTF. The CDR3 nucleotides read TGTGCCAGCAGTTTATCGGGAAAGACGGGGGGCTACACCTTC.

The chain uses TRBV15 and TRBJ2-7, with D hard to call. The V gene lost 0 bases and the J gene lost 4 bases, with 13 bases spanning the gap. There are 15 residues in the CDR3. Germline V lookup: CDR1 LNHNV, CDR2 YYDKDF (reference sequence). The CDR3 coding sequence is TGTGCCACCAGCAGAGATAGGAGTTCTGCTTACGAGCAGTACTTC. Protein product: CATSRDRSSAYEQYF. The complete variable domain, with remaining parts taken from reference TRBV15 and TRBJ2-7, reads DAMVIQNPRYQVTQFGKPVTLSCSQTLNHNVMYWYQQKSSQAPKLLFHYYDKDFNNEADTPDNFQSRRPNTSFCFLDIRSPGLGDTAMYLCATSRDRSSAYEQYFGPGTRLTVT.

The V call is TRBV2, the J call TRBJ2-1; 8 bases agree with TRBD2. Germline-derived CDR1 and CDR2 are SNHLY and FYNNEI. This CDR3 is built from 14 residues. The V segment lost 6 bases and the J segment 5 bases; nucleotides outside the gene matches: 6. Here the CDR3 DNA reads TGTGCCAGCAGGTGGACTAGCAGCAACAATGAGCAGTTCTTC. It codes for CASRWTSSNNEQFF.

The rearrangement links TRBV11-2 to TRBJ2-7; TRBD1 matches at 10 bases. CDR1 and CDR2 (germline): SGHAT, FQNNGV. This CDR3 contains 16 residues. The V segment lost 5 bases and the J segment 5 bases; nucleotides outside the gene matches: 12. This chain's CDR3 is CASSLKTGGNRHEQYF. Here the CDR3 DNA reads TGTGCCAGCAGCCTAAAGACAGGGGGCAACCGACACGAGCAGTACTTC.

The rearrangement links TRBV10-3 to TRBJ1-1; no definite D call. The germline V and J ends were trimmed by 0 bases and 6 bases, with 5 bases remaining between them. The CDR3 consists of 12 residues. CDR1 is ENHRY and CDR2 is SYGVKD in the germline V gene. CDR3 sequence (DNA): TGTGCCATCAGTGAGTCCGGGGCTGAAGCTTTCTTT. Protein: CAISESGAEAFF.

The V call is TRBV7-9, the J call TRBJ1-1; possible D gene TRBD1, 5 bases. The CDR3 contains 13 residues. V lost 5 bases to trimming and J lost 0 bases, with 7 bases between them. The germline gives CDR1 SEHNR, CDR2 FQNEAQ (reference sequence). CDR3 in DNA: TGTGCCAGCAGCGCGACAGTGAACACTGAAGCTTTCTTT. It yields the protein CASSATVNTEAFF.